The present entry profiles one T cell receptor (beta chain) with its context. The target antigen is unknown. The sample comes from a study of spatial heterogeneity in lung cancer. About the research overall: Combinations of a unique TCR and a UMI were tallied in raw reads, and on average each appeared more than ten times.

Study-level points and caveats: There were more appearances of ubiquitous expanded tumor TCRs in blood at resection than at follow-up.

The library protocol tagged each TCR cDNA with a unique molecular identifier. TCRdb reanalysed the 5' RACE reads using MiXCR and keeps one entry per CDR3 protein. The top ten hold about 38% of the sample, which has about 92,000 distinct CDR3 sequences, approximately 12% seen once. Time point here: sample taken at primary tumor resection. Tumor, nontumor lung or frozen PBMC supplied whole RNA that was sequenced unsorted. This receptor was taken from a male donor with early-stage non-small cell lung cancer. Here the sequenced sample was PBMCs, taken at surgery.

The CDR3 loop is CSARRWERGDTEAFF. The CDR3 DNA is TGCAGCGCGCGGAGGTGGGAGCGGGGCGACACTGAAGCTTTCTTT. The V and J genes are TRBV29-1 and TRBJ1-1; the D gene is possibly TRBD1 (5 bases). Between the trimmed V and J ends, which lost 7 bases and 3 bases, there was a span of 21 bases. Germline-derived CDR1 and CDR2 are SQVTM and ANQGSEA. The CDR3 is made up of 15 amino acids.